This TCR beta chain is drawn from a study of CD8 T cells in ankylosing spondylitis. Of note for this clonotype: Its specificity is not known.

General study results and limits: Typical of ankylosing spondylitis blood, it appeared, was a TCR beta motif of under 10 highly homologous variants.

The ends were cut back, 3 bases at V and 0 bases at J, with 12 bases in the middle. This CDR3 is built from 15 residues. Looked up from germline, CDR1 is GTSNPN and CDR2 is SVGIG (reference sequence). It was by quantitative 5'-RACE with molecular barcodes that TCR beta libraries were made. TCRdb reprocessed the 5' RACE reads with MiXCR, giving one entry per CDR3 protein. The data contain 300,000 to 400,000 distinct CDR3 sequences, roughly 20% of them singletons. Source material: blood, either unsorted or a sorted T cell fraction (not recorded which). This sequence was found in a male donor with ankylosing spondylitis or in good health (not recorded which). V and J are TRBV30 and TRBJ2-4; D is uncertain. CDR3 in DNA: TGTGCCTGGAGCCCGGCAGCACTAGCCAAAAACATTCAGTACTTC. It codes for CAWSPAALAKNIQYF.